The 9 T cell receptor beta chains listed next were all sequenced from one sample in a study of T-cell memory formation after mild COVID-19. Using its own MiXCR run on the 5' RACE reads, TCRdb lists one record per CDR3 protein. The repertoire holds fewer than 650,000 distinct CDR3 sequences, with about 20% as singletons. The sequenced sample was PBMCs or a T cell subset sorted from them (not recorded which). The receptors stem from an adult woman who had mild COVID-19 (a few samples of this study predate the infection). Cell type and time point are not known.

CDR3 loop: CASSLGPSGRVEQFF. DNA for the CDR3: TGTGCCAGCAGCTTAGGTCCTAGCGGGAGAGTCGAGCAGTTCTTC. The V gene is TRBV7-2, the J gene TRBJ2-1, with TRBD2 matching over 10 bases. The length of the CDR3 is 15 residues. Germline V gene sequence: CDR1 SGHTA, CDR2 FQGNSA. V lost 1 base to trimming and J lost 10 bases; unmatched junction nucleotides: 7.

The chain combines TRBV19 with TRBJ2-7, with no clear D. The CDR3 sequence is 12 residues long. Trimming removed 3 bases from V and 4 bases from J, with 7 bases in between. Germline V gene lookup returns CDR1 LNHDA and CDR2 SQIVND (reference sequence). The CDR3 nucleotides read TGTGCCAGTAGTATGAACCAATACGAGCAGTACTTC. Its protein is CASSMNQYEQYF.

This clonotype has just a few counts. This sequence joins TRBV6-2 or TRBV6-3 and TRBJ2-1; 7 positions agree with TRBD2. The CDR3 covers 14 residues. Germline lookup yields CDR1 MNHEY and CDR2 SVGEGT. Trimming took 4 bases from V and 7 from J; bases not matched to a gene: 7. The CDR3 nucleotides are TGTGCCAGCAGTTTGAGGTCCGGGGGGAATGAGCAGTTCTTC. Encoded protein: CASSLRSGGNEQFF.

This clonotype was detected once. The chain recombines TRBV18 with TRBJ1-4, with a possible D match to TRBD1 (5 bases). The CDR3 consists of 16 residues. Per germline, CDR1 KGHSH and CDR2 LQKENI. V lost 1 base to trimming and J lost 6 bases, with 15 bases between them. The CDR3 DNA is TGTGCCAGCTCACCACTTGGGGGACTCCTGCATGAAAAACTGTTTTTT. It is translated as CASSPLGGLLHEKLFF.

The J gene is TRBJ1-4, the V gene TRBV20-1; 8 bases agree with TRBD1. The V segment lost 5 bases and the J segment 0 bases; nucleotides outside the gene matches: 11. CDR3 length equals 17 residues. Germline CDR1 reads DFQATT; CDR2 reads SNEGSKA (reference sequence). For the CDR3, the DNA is TGCAGTGCTCCACCGGCAGGGGGCTTGTCAACTAATGAAAAACTGTTTTTT. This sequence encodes CSAPPAGGLSTNEKLFF.

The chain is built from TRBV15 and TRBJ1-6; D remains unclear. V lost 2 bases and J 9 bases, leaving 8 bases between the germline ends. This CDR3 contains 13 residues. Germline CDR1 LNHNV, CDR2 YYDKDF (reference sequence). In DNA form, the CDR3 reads TGTGCCACCAGCAGAAATGGTTTTTCACCCCTCCACTTT. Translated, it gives CATSRNGFSPLHF.

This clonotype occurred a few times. CDR3: CASSLARGASYNEQFF. CDR3 nucleotides: TGTGCCAGCAGCTTAGCGCGGGGGGCTTCCTACAATGAGCAGTTCTTC. V usage is TRBV7-9 and J usage is TRBJ2-1, with 8 bases matching TRBD2. Looked up from germline, CDR1 is SEHNR and CDR2 is FQNEAQ (reference sequence). CDR3 length: 16 amino acids. Losses at the gene ends were 0 bases for V and 1 base for J; bases not matched to a gene: 2. Looking up the rest from reference TRBV7-9 and TRBJ2-1 gives the full variable domain: DTGVSQNPRHKITKRGQNVTFRCDPISEHNRLYWYRQTLGQGPEFLTYFQNEAQLEKSRLLSDRFSAERPKGSFSTLEIQRTEQGDSAMYLCASSLARGASYNEQFFGPGTRLTVL.

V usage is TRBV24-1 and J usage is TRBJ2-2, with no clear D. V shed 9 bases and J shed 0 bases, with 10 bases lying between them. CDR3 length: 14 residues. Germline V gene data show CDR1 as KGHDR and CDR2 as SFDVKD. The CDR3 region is CATSHSTNTGELFF. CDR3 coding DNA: TGTGCCACCTCTCATAGTACGAACACCGGGGAGCTGTTTTTT.

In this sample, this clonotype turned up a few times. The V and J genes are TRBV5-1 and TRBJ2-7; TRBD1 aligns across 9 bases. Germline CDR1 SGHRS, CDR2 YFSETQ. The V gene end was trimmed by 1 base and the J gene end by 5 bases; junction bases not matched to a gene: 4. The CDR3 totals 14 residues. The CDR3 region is CASSLQGTGNEQYF. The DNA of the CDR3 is TGCGCCAGCAGCTTGCAGGGGACAGGGAACGAGCAGTACTTC.